This T cell receptor beta chain appears in the sequencing data of a study of regulatory T cells in long-lasting Graves disease. Study observations and caveats: The study found persistent patients shared more public clonotypes (over 2,500) than new patients (about 880).

Time point specified: newly diagnosed GD, antithyroid drugs for less than 3 months. Extracted RNA from PBMCs served as the source of the TCR library. This clonotype has more than one count but fewer than ten. Its target is not known. Trimming at V came to 5 bases and at J to 1 base, leaving 5 bases not matched to a gene. This CDR3 is built from 14 residues. Germline CDR1 and CDR2: DFQATT and SNEGSKA (reference sequence). For TCR beta, libraries came from iRepertoire HTBI primers and Arm-PCR of CDR3 regions. TCRdb processed the multiplex PCR reads anew with MiXCR; each CDR3 protein has one entry. The repertoire holds 550,000 to 600,000 distinct CDR3 sequences, about 16% seen once, with 12% in the top ten. The same data also went into a second study, on T cells in Graves' hyperthyroidism and ophthalmopathy. From that report: With a duration under 2 months, the hyperthyroidism was newly diagnosed in patients aged 18 to 65.

The V gene is TRBV20-1, the J gene TRBJ2-3, with 8 bases that match TRBD2. The specimen comprised peripheral blood mononuclear cells (PBMCs), sampled at new diagnosis, from a patient treated with antithyroid drugs. The source is a man between 18 and 29 years old with Graves disease. The CDR3 DNA reads as TGCAGTGCTGATAGCGGGACGGGCACAGATACGCAGTATTTT. Amino acid sequence: CSADSGTGTDTQYF.